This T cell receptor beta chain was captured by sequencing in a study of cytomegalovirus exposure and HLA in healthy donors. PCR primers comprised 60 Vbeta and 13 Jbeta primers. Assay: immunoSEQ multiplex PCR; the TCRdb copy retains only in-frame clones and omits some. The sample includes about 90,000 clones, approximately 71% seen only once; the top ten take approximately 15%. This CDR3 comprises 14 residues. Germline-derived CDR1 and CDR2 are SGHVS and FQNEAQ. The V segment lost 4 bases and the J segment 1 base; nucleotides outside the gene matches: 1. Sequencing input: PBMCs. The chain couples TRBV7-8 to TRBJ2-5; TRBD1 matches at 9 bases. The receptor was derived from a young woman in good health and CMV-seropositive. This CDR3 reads CASSSGQGQETQYF. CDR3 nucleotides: TGTGCCAGCAGCTCGGGACAGGGCCAAGAGACCCAGTACTTC.